The rows below give T cell receptor beta chains drawn from one sample of a study of memory CD8 T cells in hepatitis C reinfection. This table comes from immunoSEQ multiplex PCR, and its TCRdb copy is limited to in-frame clones, with some not included. The sample lists over 5,500 clones; around 87% were seen once. The sample comprised naive CD8+ T cells sorted from blood. The origin of the receptors is a man aged 45 to 65 with hepatitis C virus infection. The CDR3 runs from the conserved cysteine through the conserved F or W. D genes are given only for firm matches. A row's size may be missing; if present it is once, few, many or a size class.

CDR3 protein,CDR3 DNA,J gene,D gene,V gene,clone size
CASSLTGWGETQYF,TGTGCCAGCAGTCTTACAGGGTGGGGTGAGACCCAGTACTTC,TRBJ2-5,NA,TRBV27,NA
CAWSLSTGGYEQYF,TGTGCCTGGAGTCTATCGACAGGGGGCTACGAGCAGTACTTC,TRBJ2-7,TRBD1,TRBV30,NA
CASSQEGGLAGELFF,TGCGCCAGCAGCCAAGAGGGGGGATTAGCCGGGGAGCTGTTTTTT,TRBJ2-2,NA,TRBV4-1,NA
CASSSSGSGNTIYF,TGTGCCAGCAGTTCCAGCGGGAGCGGAAACACCATATATTTT,TRBJ1-3,NA,TRBV27,NA
CARYGGFGTQYF,TGTGCCAGGTACGGGGGTTTTGGGACCCAGTACTTC,TRBJ2-5,NA,TRBV5-3,NA
CASSVWDRDNYEQYF,TGTGCCAGCAGCGTATGGGACAGGGACAACTACGAGCAGTACTTC,TRBJ2-7,TRBD1,TRBV11-3,NA
CASSYSHRGFAYEQYF,TGTGCCAGCAGTTACTCGCACAGGGGCTTCGCCTACGAGCAGTACTTC,TRBJ2-7,TRBD1,TRBV6-5,NA
CASSGGTSYNEQFF,TGTGCCAGCAGCGGGGGGACTTCCTACAATGAGCAGTTCTTC,TRBJ2-1,NA,TRBV9,NA
CAWNRDVIGTTNQGLFF,TGTGCCTGGAATCGGGATGTAATCGGGACTACTAACCAAGGACTGTTTTTT,TRBJ1-4,NA,TRBV30,NA
CASSQTRQGYSGNTIYF,TGCGCCAGCAGCCAAACACGACAGGGCTACTCTGGAAACACCATATATTTT,TRBJ1-3,TRBD1,TRBV4-3,NA
CASSPGQTYYEQYF,TGTGCCAGCAGCCCGGGACAGACTTATTACGAGCAGTACTTC,TRBJ2-7,TRBD1,TRBV5-5,NA
CAWNQGTNTGELFF,TGTGCCTGGAACCAGGGTACGAACACCGGGGAGCTGTTTTTT,TRBJ2-2,NA,TRBV30,NA
CASSFSGSSYNEQFF,TGTGCCAGCAGTTTCAGCGGGAGCTCCTACAATGAGCAGTTCTTC,TRBJ2-1,TRBD2,TRBV27,NA
CASSNPRGTGEGGELFF,TGTGCCAGCAGCAACCCCCGTGGGACAGGGGAAGGCGGGGAGCTGTTTTTT,TRBJ2-2,TRBD1,TRBV28,NA
CASSSVYGREATNEKLFF,TGTGCCAGCAGCTCGGTCTACGGTAGGGAGGCAACTAATGAAAAACTGTTTTTT,TRBJ1-4,NA,TRBV7-3,NA
CASSQDATGSYNEQFF,TGCGCCAGCAGCCAAGATGCCACAGGATCCTACAATGAGCAGTTCTTC,TRBJ2-1,NA,TRBV4-1,once
CASSAGTSGKGKWFF,TGTGCCAGCAGCGCCGGGACTAGCGGGAAAGGAAAGTGGTTCTTC,TRBJ2-1,TRBD2,TRBV7-9,NA
CASSQEIPSGRTGELFF,TGCGCCAGCAGCCAAGAAATCCCTAGCGGGAGAACCGGGGAGCTGTTTTTT,TRBJ2-2,TRBD2,TRBV7-9,NA
CASSPKTAGSLSYNEQFF,TGTGCCAGCTCCCCCAAAACGGCGGGCTCCCTGTCCTACAATGAGCAGTTCTTC,TRBJ2-1,NA,TRBV18,NA
CASSLGTSDEQYF,TGTGCCAGCAGCTTAGGGACTAGCGACGAGCAGTACTTC,TRBJ2-7,TRBD2,TRBV7-8,NA
CASSAFSGPQETQYF,TGTGCCAGCAGCGCCTTTAGCGGGCCCCAAGAGACCCAGTACTTC,TRBJ2-5,TRBD2,TRBV9,NA
CASSHVNRRVEQYF,TGCGCCAGCAGTCACGTCAACCGCAGGGTAGAGCAGTACTTC,TRBJ2-7,NA,TRBV23-1,NA
CASWTAPGEGYTF,TGTGCCAGTTGGACAGCACCTGGGGAGGGCTACACCTTC,TRBJ1-2,NA,TRBV30,NA
CAWTGGTYEQYF,TGTGCCTGGACAGGGGGTACGTACGAGCAGTACTTC,TRBJ2-7,TRBD1,TRBV30,once
CASSGEVQGGLQPQHF,TGTGCCAGCAGTGGAGAGGTACAGGGTGGGCTTCAGCCCCAGCATTTT,TRBJ1-5,NA,TRBV2,few